The clone carrying this TCR beta chain ranks as medium-sized in terms of frequency. Antigen specificity is unknown. This record comes from a study of CXCR3-negative and CXCR3-positive naive CD8 T cells. Findings and limits, study-wide: A higher hydrophobicity marked the TRB CDR3s of CXCR3-positive naive cells versus CXCR3-negative naive cells.

This CDR3 is 13 amino acids long. The libraries of TRB cDNA were prepared using 5' RACE with UMI labels. TCRdb re-called the 5' RACE reads, yielding one record per CDR3 amino acid sequence without DNA. Listed are about 5,100 distinct CDR3 sequences; roughly 2.5% falls within the top ten. The receptor's source is a human donor in good health. Some clones in this sample may be carry-over from other donors' samples. The sequencing sample was made of naive CXCR3- CD8+ T cells from blood. The subset was: CD45RO-CCR7+CD27+CD95- naive CD8+ T cells lacking CXCR3 (TNR3-). The chain links TRBV12-3 or TRBV12-4 to TRBJ2-3. CDR3 residues: CASSGRLADTQYF.